The TCR beta chain described here comes from a study of T cells in Graves' hyperthyroidism and ophthalmopathy. Study results and limitations: Ophthalmopathy, which appeared later, was predicted by the model a median approximately 6.7 months before onset.

This CDR3 region has 14 residues. With 6 bases removed from V and 6 bases from J, the gap between germline ends came to 18 bases. Germline-derived CDR1 and CDR2 are SNHLY and FYNNEI. From RNA transcripts, TCR beta CDR3 regions were amplified. With the HTBI primer set, the TCR CDR3 went through a first round of RT-PCR. TCRdb redid the calling of the multiplex PCR reads with MiXCR, one entry per CDR3 protein. Among roughly 400,000 distinct CDR3 sequences listed, 11% to 15% were seen once. The table lists this clonotype with many counts. The antigen is undetermined. Source material: blood. This chain connects TRBV2 to TRBJ2-7; possibly TRBD2 for D (5 bases). This sequence originates from a man aged 45 to 65 with Graves' ophthalmopathy. Here the CDR3 DNA reads TGTGCCAGCAGGCTTAGCGTCGGAGGCTCCGAGCAGTACTTC. It encodes CASRLSVGGSEQYF. The variable domain in full, with the rest retrieved from reference TRBV2 and TRBJ2-7, is EPEVTQTPSHQVTQMGQEVILRCVPISNHLYFYWYRQILGQKVEFLVSFYNNEISEKSEIFDDQFSVERPDGSNFTLKIRSTKLEDSAMYFCASRLSVGGSEQYFGPGTRLTVT.